The 18 T cell receptor beta chains presented below share a single source sample, sequenced in a study of blood T cell repertoires in COVID-19. Here immunoSEQ multiplex PCR was the method, and the copy in TCRdb shows in-frame clones only, minus some. The table shows about 390,000 clones, with about 86% occurring only once. The source material was PBMCs or T cells enriched from blood (not recorded which). The receptors stem from a woman aged 45-65 years who had recovered from COVID-19.

The chain couples TRBV28 to TRBJ2-1, with 7 bases fitting TRBD2. Germline V lookup: CDR1 MDHEN, CDR2 SYDVKM. V dropped 8 bases and J dropped 3; count of bases not matched to a gene: 10. This CDR3 is 15 amino acids long. The DNA for the CDR3 is TGTGCCAGCGGGGCGGGGGTCGTTGTCTACAATGAGCAGTTCTTC. This encodes CASGAGVVVYNEQFF.

The chain recombines TRBV15 with TRBJ1-6, with D tentatively TRBD1 (5 bases). V was cut by 3 bases and J by 5 bases, with 11 bases left in between. This CDR3 is built from 15 residues. Germline-derived CDR1 and CDR2 are LNHNV and YYDKDF (reference sequence). The CDR3 coding sequence is TGTGCCACCAGCAGGGGGACTTCCAATAATTCACCCCTCCACTTT. Protein: CATSRGTSNNSPLHF.

J is TRBJ1-3 and V is TRBV7-2, with a tentative D call TRBD1 (5 bases). This CDR3 region has 17 residues. V lost 5 bases to trimming and J lost 1 base, with 18 bases between them. Germline loops: CDR1 SGHTA, CDR2 FQGNSA. The CDR3 DNA follows: TGTGCCAGCAGCGGAGGAGGGGCCTTACCTTCTGGAAACACCATATATTTT. It codes for CASSGGGALPSGNTIYF.

This clone was seen just once. The chain combines TRBV7-9 with TRBJ2-7, with a weak D call TRBD1 (6 bases). The V end lost 5 bases, the J end lost 2 bases, and 10 bases lay between the germline ends. Germline CDR1 SEHNR, CDR2 FQNEAQ (reference sequence). The CDR3 has 13 amino acids. The CDR3 spells CASSRQDTYEQYF. The DNA of the CDR3 is TGTGCCAGCAGCCGACAGGATACCTACGAGCAGTACTTC.

V is TRBV13 and J is TRBJ2-2; TRBD2 matches 12 bases. The V gene end was trimmed by 6 bases and the J gene end by 8 bases; junction bases not matched to a gene: 4. CDR1 is PRHDT and CDR2 is FYEKMQ in the germline V gene (reference sequence). The CDR3 contains 14 residues. The CDR3 nucleotides are TGTGCCAGCAGACCGGGACTAGCGGGTGGGGAGCTGTTTTTT. Translating gives CASRPGLAGGELFF.

The V call is TRBV28, the J call TRBJ1-6; D remains unclear. CDR1 is MDHEN, CDR2 SYDVKM, per germline. The V end lost 3 bases, the J end lost 5 bases, and 5 bases lay between the germline ends. This CDR3 has 13 amino acids. CDR3 nucleotides: TGTGCCAGCAGTTTTCAGAATAATTCACCCCTCCACTTT. It specifies CASSFQNNSPLHF.

The rearrangement uses TRBV11-2 and TRBJ2-7; D gene uncertain. There are 14 residues in the CDR3. V gave up 3 bases and J gave up 3 bases, with 12 bases separating them. Per germline, CDR1 SGHAT and CDR2 FQNNGV. In DNA form, the CDR3 reads TGTGCCAGCAGCTTTGTGCTAGTCGGCTACGAGCAGTACTTC. Residues: CASSFVLVGYEQYF. Looking up the rest from reference TRBV11-2 and TRBJ2-7 gives the full variable domain: EAGVAQSPRYKIIEKRQSVAFWCNPISGHATLYWYQQILGQGPKLLIQFQNNGVVDDSQLPKDRFSAERLKGVDSTLKIQPAKLEDSAVYLCASSFVLVGYEQYFGPGTRLTVT.

The chain has TRBV12-3 or TRBV12-4 and TRBJ1-2; 9 bases map to TRBD1. The J segment lost 8 bases and the V segment lost 5 bases, leaving 6 bases of the junction unmatched. This CDR3 is 13 amino acids long. DNA of the CDR3: TGTGCCAGCAGTCTACAGGGGGCAGAAGGCTACACCTTC. Amino acid sequence: CASSLQGAEGYTF.

CDR3 sequence (DNA): TGTGCCATCAGTGAGGCCAGGGGTAGCACCGGGGAGCTGTTTTTT. As protein: CAISEARGSTGELFF. The V call is TRBV10-3, the J call TRBJ2-2; TRBD1 is a possible D gene (6 bases). CDR3 size: 15 residues. The germline CDR1 and CDR2 sequences are ENHRY and SYGVKD. V was shortened by 2 bases and J by 4 bases, with 11 bases between the two germline ends.

The CDR3 DNA sequence: TGTGCCAGCAGTGATAAGGGACAGGCTGTCCTCGATGAGCAGTTCTTC. Translating it yields CASSDKGQAVLDEQFF. The chain combines TRBV2 with TRBJ2-1; 8 bases map to TRBD1. This CDR3 contains 16 residues. CDR1 and CDR2 from the germline V gene are SNHLY and FYNNEI. Losses at the gene ends were 3 bases for V and 8 bases for J; bases not matched to a gene: 12.

The chain employs TRBV11-2 and TRBJ2-2; weak D call: TRBD2 (5 bases). From germline, CDR1 is SGHAT and CDR2 FQNNGV. The CDR3 has 18 residues. The V end was cut by 1 base, the J end by 7 bases, with 22 bases between. The CDR3 DNA reads TGTGCCAGCAGCTTAGCCAACTATCGCCTCGGGAAGGGCGGGGAGCTGTTTTTT. Its protein product is CASSLANYRLGKGGELFF.

The chain has TRBV19 and TRBJ1-2; 8 bases map to TRBD1. V was clipped by 5 bases and J by 2 bases; unmatched bases: 4. Germline V CDR1 and CDR2: LNHDA, SQIVND (reference sequence). There are 14 residues in the CDR3. Here the CDR3 reads CASSLGQANYGYTF. The CDR3 nucleotides are TGTGCCAGTAGTTTGGGACAGGCGAACTATGGCTACACCTTC.

This chain connects TRBV27 to TRBJ1-5; no definite D call. V was shortened by 6 bases and J by 0 bases, with 12 bases between the two germline ends. This CDR3 region has 15 residues. Per the germline V gene, CDR1 is MNHEY and CDR2 is SMNVEV (reference sequence). This CDR3 is CASRLEGYSNQPQHF. CDR3 DNA sequence: TGTGCCAGCAGACTCGAGGGTTATAGCAATCAGCCCCAGCATTTT.

This chain connects TRBV10-3 to TRBJ1-6; tentative D call: TRBD1 (6 bases). Trimming shortened V by 3 bases and J by 7 bases, and 13 bases separated the two germline ends. Germline assignment: CDR1 ENHRY and CDR2 SYGVKD. The CDR3 has 15 residues. This chain's CDR3 is CAISDLGGANSPLHF. In DNA form, the CDR3 reads TGTGCCATCAGTGATCTCGGGGGGGCGAATTCACCCCTCCACTTT.

In DNA form, the CDR3 reads TGCAGCGTTGCTCCAAGGAGCGACACTGAAGCTTTCTTT. Its protein is CSVAPRSDTEAFF. The chain carries TRBV29-1 and TRBJ1-1, with no clear D. This CDR3 contains 13 residues. With 4 bases removed from V and 3 bases from J, the gap between germline ends came to 12 bases. Germline CDR1 reads SQVTM; CDR2 reads ANQGSEA.

The chain employs TRBV5-1 and TRBJ2-3, with TRBD1 as a possible D gene (6 bases). The germline V gene has CDR1 SGHRS and CDR2 YFSETQ. Trimming cost V 1 base and J 3 bases, with 9 bases left between them. The CDR3 is made up of 14 amino acids. The CDR3 protein is CASSLQGRTDTQYF. The CDR3 nucleotides read TGCGCCAGCAGCTTGCAGGGGAGAACAGATACGCAGTATTTT.

The chain combines TRBV18 with TRBJ1-2; D unclear. The CDR3 has 14 amino acids. V was shortened by 2 bases and J by 4 bases, with 11 bases between the two germline ends. Germline CDR1 is KGHSH and CDR2 is LQKENI. CDR3 loop: CASSPDMVSYGYTF. Here the CDR3 DNA reads TGTGCCAGCTCACCAGACATGGTCTCCTATGGCTACACCTTC.

This clone was counted a single time. The CDR3 DNA follows: TGTGCCTGGACCCCGGATAATTCACCCCTCCACTTT. This gives the protein CAWTPDNSPLHF. This rearrangement joins TRBV30 to TRBJ1-6; D uncertain. From germline, CDR1 is GTSNPN and CDR2 SVGIG (reference sequence). V lost 4 bases to trimming and J lost 5 bases, with 6 bases between them. CDR3 length: 12 residues.